This T cell receptor (beta chain) was documented in a study of blood T cell repertoires in COVID-19 (dated by TCRdb to the early 2020s). For the wider study: The collaborator samples originated in the United States, Italy and Spain and spanned the acute and convalescent phases of COVID-19. Where HLA class I and class II types were available, the types were taken from metadata supplied by the sample provider, not from assay-based typing. Subjects who had been exposed to COVID-19, were actively infected with it, or had recovered from it provided the deeply sampled blood TCRbeta repertoires that made up the dataset. Nearly every sample came with metadata listing a de-identified subject ID, COVID-19 status, age in years and sex. The repertoires were made available in a free public database intended to serve as a resource for research on the immune response to SARS-CoV-2. Samples were obtained from the ongoing ImmuneRACE study (first 160 participants) and from 1,000 to 1,500 subjects provided by 6 global collaborators. The material from the prospective study consisted of cDNA or gDNA derived from T cells, B-cell-depleted T cells, or PBMCs. General study outcomes and caveats: Clinical and demographic metadata were provided uncurated, with the amount varying by source and participant.

On this clone: The antigen it recognizes is unknown. No base quality information exists; no much larger clone differs at one position.

TCRbeta CDR3 regions were amplified from genomic DNA using the immunoSEQ Assay, a bias-controlled multiplex PCR. The authors' pipeline ran thus. Nucleated cell counts per sample were estimated from amplification of reference gene primers within the assay. To quantify the absolute abundance of each unique TCRbeta CDR3 rearrangement, sequence reads were collapsed and filtered. For each sample, productive Simpson clonality was calculated by taking the square root of Simpson's diversity index across productive rearrangements. TCRdb's version of the immuneACCESS table is confined to in-frame rearrangements and falls short of the full clone set. An unresolved V gene accounts for under half of the shortfall where checked; the remainder is of unknown origin. V and J calls and clone size come straight from that table; D and trimming were deduced from the DNA. Present in this sample are some 45,000 clones, nearly 85% of which were seen just once. The ten largest make up roughly 8.2% of the sample.

Each collaborating institution followed its own protocols to collect whole blood in K2EDTA tubes. For TCRbeta analysis, collaborators shipped samples as frozen whole blood, isolated PBMCs, or DNA extracted from either of those sample types. The CDR3 contains 16 residues, cysteine and phenylalanine counted. CDR3 DNA is the only sequence kept; it has 48 bases, read in frame from the first base. V has 5 bases trimmed and J has 9 bases trimmed; junction bases matching no gene number 16. For CDR1 and CDR2, the germline V gene (reference sequence) lists WNHNN and SYGVQD. This TCR was recovered from an elderly man in a cohort sampled during active COVID-19. The sample was peripheral blood. This receptor chain uses TRBV10-1 and TRBJ2-1, with 7 bases in between that match TRBD1. The sequenced DNA: TGCGCCAGCAGTCGAGGACACGGGATAGGGGGCGGTGAGCAGTTCTTC. Translation gives CASSRGHGIGGGEQFF.